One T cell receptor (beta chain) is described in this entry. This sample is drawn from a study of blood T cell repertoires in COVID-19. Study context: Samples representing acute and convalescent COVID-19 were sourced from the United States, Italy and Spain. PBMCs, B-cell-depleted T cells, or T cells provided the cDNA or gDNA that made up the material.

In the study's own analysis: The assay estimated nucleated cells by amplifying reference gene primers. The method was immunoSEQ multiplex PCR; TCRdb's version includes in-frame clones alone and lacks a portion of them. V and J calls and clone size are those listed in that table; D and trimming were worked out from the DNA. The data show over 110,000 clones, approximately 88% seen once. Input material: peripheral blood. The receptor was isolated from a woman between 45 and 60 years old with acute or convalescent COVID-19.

CDR3 protein: CASSLDGQGRTGELFF. CDR3 coding DNA: TGCGCCAGCAGCTTGGATGGGCAGGGAAGGACCGGGGAGCTGTTTTTT. This chain links TRBV5-1 with TRBJ2-2, with a weak D call TRBD1 (5 bases). The germline V gene has CDR1 SGHRS and CDR2 YFSETQ. The CDR3 is 16 residues long. V was pared by 0 bases and J by 5 bases, with 14 bases between.